This paragraph reports one TCR beta chain. The antigen it binds to is not known. Base qualities are not provided; no much larger clone lies one nucleotide away. The run used an Illumina NovaSeq 6000. cDNA libraries for TCRalpha and TCRbeta were prepared by 5'RACE using constant-segment primers, with sample barcodes and unique molecular identifiers added. RNA was extracted from every sample with Trizol reagent. Library amplification was performed in two PCR steps, and a second sample barcode and Illumina TruSeq adapters were introduced in the second step. The libraries were sequenced on an Illumina NovaSeq using 2 x 150 bp paired-end reads. Per the source publication's procedure: Reads were demultiplexed and collapsed into UMI-guided consensus sequences with migec v1.2.7. Using mixcr v2.1.11, the UMI consensuses were aligned to TRA and TRB V and J templates and assembled into clonotypes. Expanded or contracted clonotypes were those called significant by both edgeR and NoisET, with noise models trained on biological replicates. For edgeR calls, the thresholds were a false discovery rate-adjusted p below 0.01 and a log2 fold-change of 1. As an exploratory analysis of dynamics, PCA with hierarchical clustering was applied to max-normalized trajectories of the 1000 most abundant clonotypes. Separately sequenced CD4+ and CD8+ repertoires were used to assign the CD4 or CD8 phenotype of responding clones. The public sequencing data were trimmed at Q25 with fastp and processed into clonotypes with MiXCR by TCRdb, which kept only in-frame beta chains. All rows with the same CDR3 protein become a single entry with the most common DNA and genes. The V and J calls and clone size come from TCRdb's table, not from the authors' own analysis. This sample lists hundreds of thousands of distinct CDR3 sequences; roughly 20% were detected once. The ten largest clones capture roughly 21% of the sample.

Ficoll-Paque density gradient centrifugation was the method used to isolate PBMCs. These data originate in a study of T-cell memory formation after mild COVID-19 (dated by TCRdb to about 2021). For the study in its entirety: TCR sequence clusters from the two donors were largely donor specific. In two donors, T-cell clones that expanded and contracted after mild COVID-19 were followed by sequencing TCRalpha and TCRbeta repertoires longitudinally. The cohort comprised two young, previously healthy adult volunteers, one female and one male. General study outcomes and caveats: The detection of some responding clones in pre-infection memory suggests that pre-existing cross-reactive memory T cells joined the SARS-CoV-2 response. From day 15 to 85, contracting clones showed balanced CD4/CD8 phenotypes, whereas a second wave of clones that expanded from day 15 to 37 leaned towards CD4+. Contracting CD4+ clones were located mainly in the CM and EM memory subsets, whereas CD8+ clones were found to be enriched in EMRA. The second-wave clones that peaked on day 37 were not confirmed to be SARS-CoV-2 specific. Only a couple of mild cases were covered by the study, and larger cohorts that include severe cases with pre-infection samples were considered necessary.

The germline V gene specifies SGHDT as CDR1 and YYEEEE as CDR2. Relative to germline, V is 0 bases shorter and J is 6 bases shorter, with 9 bases between their ends. Including the terminal cysteine and phenylalanine, the CDR3 comprises 14 residues. Just the 42-base CDR3 DNA is kept, in frame starting at base 1. The sequencing input was PBMCs or a T cell subset sorted from them (not recorded which). The rearrangement joined TRBV5-6 to TRBJ2-2; confidence is insufficient to name the D gene. The receptor comes from a man between 18 and 29 years old who had mild COVID-19 (a few samples of this study predate the infection). The sample titles of this study are shuffled in the database, so cell type and time point are left out; the donor was told from shared clones. The CDR3 is CASSLEGEAGELFF. The nucleotide sequence is given as TGTGCCAGCAGCTTGGAGGGCGAGGCCGGGGAGCTGTTTTTT.